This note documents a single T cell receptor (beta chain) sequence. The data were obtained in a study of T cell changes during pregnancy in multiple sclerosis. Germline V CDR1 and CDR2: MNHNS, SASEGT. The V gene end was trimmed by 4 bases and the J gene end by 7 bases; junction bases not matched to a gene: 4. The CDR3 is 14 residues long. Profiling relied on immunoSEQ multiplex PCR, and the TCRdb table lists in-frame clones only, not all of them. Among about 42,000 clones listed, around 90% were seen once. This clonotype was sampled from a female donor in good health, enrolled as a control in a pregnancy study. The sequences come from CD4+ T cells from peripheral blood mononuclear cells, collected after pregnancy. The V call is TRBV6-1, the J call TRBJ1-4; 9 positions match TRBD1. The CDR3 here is CASSGGQGVEKLFF. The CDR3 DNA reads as TGTGCCAGCAGTGGGGGACAGGGAGTTGAAAAACTGTTTTTT.